Sequencing of this TCR beta chain was carried out in a study of post-analysis software for immune sequencing data. Study in general: Courses of disease covered relapsing-remitting, secondary progressive and progressive-relapsing multiple sclerosis.

At least ten counts were recorded for this clonotype. The antigen remains unidentified. Study-wide results and limits: Diversity measured as normalized Chao1 was significantly lower in multiple sclerosis patients than in controls. A handful of TRBV segments were significantly more frequent in patients than in controls. TRBV5-6, TRBV5-1 and TRBV20-1 were among these segments.

Carried by the TCR beta cDNA libraries were unique molecular identifiers. Out of roughly 0.85 to 10 million T cells, about 510,000 cDNA molecules were generated. TCRdb itself ran the PCR reads through MiXCR, one entry per CDR3 protein. The sample yields some 260,000 distinct CDR3 sequences, 30% to 45% seen once. The germline V and J ends were trimmed by 6 bases and 8 bases, with 14 bases remaining between them. The CDR3 length is 13 residues. CDR1 is MDHEN and CDR2 is SYDVKM in the germline V gene. V and J are TRBV28 and TRBJ2-1; tentatively, D is TRBD1 (6 bases). Sequencing was performed on blood. The receptor was isolated from a girl aged 5-17 years with multiple sclerosis. DNA for the CDR3: TGTGCCAGCAGGGAGACAGGCGTCGATGAGCAGTTCTTC. Amino acid sequence: CASRETGVDEQFF.